Reported below is one TCR beta chain. Different DNA sequences within this sample yield the same CDR3. Only in-frame clones appear in the TCRdb table, and some are missing; sequencing was by immunoSEQ multiplex PCR. The data contain approximately 720,000 clones, less than 80% of them seen just once; the ten biggest clones take up under 2%. The data were taken from a study of shared clonotypes between healthy human individuals. J was trimmed by 7 bases and V by 0 bases; bases with no gene match: 4. This CDR3 is 15 amino acids long. Germline lookup yields CDR1 SGHRS and CDR2 YFSETQ. Sequencing input: memory CD4+ T cells sorted from blood. Regarding subset: CD45RA-negative fraction. The receptor's source is a woman aged 25 to 39 in good health. The chain links TRBV5-1 to TRBJ1-4, with 9 bases that match TRBD1. The CDR3 is CASSLGDRDAEKLFF. CDR3 DNA sequence: TGCGCCAGCAGCTTGGGGGACAGGGATGCTGAAAAACTGTTTTTT.